One T cell receptor (beta chain) is described in this entry. Antigen: not known. Trimming removed 5 bases from V and 4 bases from J; junction bases left unmatched: 6. This CDR3 contains 14 residues. The V gene's germline CDR1 is SGHTA and CDR2 FQGNSA. Sequencing was performed with immunoSEQ multiplex PCR; in TCRdb, only in-frame clones are kept and a portion is missing. The sample contains 75,000 to 100,000 clones, roughly 90% of which appear only once. The data were taken from a study of T cell responses to AZD1222 COVID-19 vaccine. The wider study: Second-dose recipients at about 4 or about 12 weeks were treated as one pooled group.

Whole-study results and caveats: Nearly half of spike-specific TCRs reportedly go after variant regions that carry no mutations.

The receptor was derived from an adult in good health. The rearrangement uses TRBV7-2 and TRBJ1-1; 8 bases match TRBD1. Sequenced material: peripheral blood, taken on day 0 of AZD1222 vaccination. For the CDR3, the DNA is TGTGCCAGCAGCCCTATGGACAGGGCCACTGAAGCTTTCTTT. It encodes CASSPMDRATEAFF.